This T cell receptor (beta chain) was profiled in a study of T cells in Graves' hyperthyroidism and ophthalmopathy. This clonotype was observed at least ten times. Its target is not known. RNA transcripts provided the source from which TCR beta CDR3 regions were amplified. During a first-round RT-PCR of the TCR CDR3, the HTBI primer set was used. TCRdb ran MiXCR on the multiplex PCR reads and lists one entry per CDR3 protein. The data hold a few hundred thousand distinct CDR3 sequences, with about 15% observed a single time. The V and J ends lost 0 bases and 8 bases respectively, with 11 bases between them. Germline CDR1 DFQATT, CDR2 SNEGSKA (reference sequence). This CDR3 has 14 amino acids. General study findings and limits: Also found in blood were most expanded thyroid clonotypes above 0.001. In validation, the model predicted ophthalmopathy. These predictions came a median approximately 5.9 months before onset.

The patients, who ranged from 18 to 65 in age, presented with newly diagnosed hyperthyroidism lasting under 2 months. Clinical symptoms, serum thyroxine and TRAb, thyroid ultrasound and orbital computed tomography together formed the diagnostic basis. Sequencing was performed on blood. The sequence was obtained from a woman aged 30 to 39 with Graves' hyperthyroidism that later progressed to Graves' ophthalmopathy. The rearrangement joins TRBV20-1 to TRBJ1-6; D call uncertain. The CDR3 sequence is CSARDSGSYSPLHF. The CDR3 DNA reads TGCAGTGCTAGAGATTCGGGCTCTTATTCACCCCTCCACTTT.